What follows are 10 T cell receptor beta chains derived from one specimen sequenced in a study of blood T cell repertoires in COVID-19 (dated by TCRdb to about 2020). The library was obtained by the immunoSEQ multiplex PCR assay. Held by TCRdb, this immuneACCESS table contains in-frame sequences only and omits some clones. Under half of the omission traces to an unresolved V gene where checked; the cause of the rest is unknown. The sample table lists 210,000 or so clones, approximately 90% of them with a count of one. The top ten clones comprise approximately 2.5% of the sample. The specimen sequenced was peripheral blood. These receptor sequences come from a man aged 25-45 years with COVID-19, enrolled during active disease.

The V call is TRBV5-1, the J call TRBJ2-5, with a weak D call TRBD2 (5 bases). Trimming took off 1 base at V and 5 bases at J, with 15 bases between the two ends. The CDR3 is 15 residues long. The germline gives CDR1 SGHRS, CDR2 YFSETQ. This CDR3 is CASSLQDPAGETQYF. CDR3 coding DNA: TGCGCCAGCAGCTTGCAGGATCCCGCGGGCGAGACCCAGTACTTC.

V and J are TRBV6-5 and TRBJ2-7, with D tentatively TRBD1 (6 bases). Looked up from germline, CDR1 is MNHEY and CDR2 is SVGAGI. CDR3 length equals 11 residues. Trimming took off 6 bases at V and 3 bases at J, with 6 bases between the two ends. CDR3: CASRTGYEQYF. In nucleotides, the CDR3 is TGTGCCAGCAGGACAGGCTACGAGCAGTACTTC.

The genes are TRBV18 and TRBJ1-4; no firm D call. Looked up from germline, CDR1 is KGHSH and CDR2 is LQKENI. This CDR3 spans 16 amino acids. The V end was cut by 2 bases, the J end by 7 bases, with 17 bases between. DNA of the CDR3: TGTGCCAGCTCACCAGCCCAGGCCCCCTCCGTTGAAAAACTGTTTTTT. This codes for CASSPAQAPSVEKLFF.

The chain employs TRBV10-3 and TRBJ2-1; 12 bases align to TRBD2. Germline V lookup: CDR1 ENHRY, CDR2 SYGVKD. The CDR3 sequence is 18 residues long. V lost 2 bases, J lost 10 bases, and 15 bases stayed unmatched. The CDR3 sequence is CAISERGLAGDLDREQFF. CDR3 nucleotides: TGTGCCATCAGTGAGAGGGGACTAGCGGGTGACTTAGATAGGGAGCAGTTCTTC.

The chain joins TRBV28 to TRBJ1-2; 7 bases line up with TRBD1. V was clipped by 6 bases and J by 2 bases; unmatched bases: 15. Germline values: CDR1 MDHEN, CDR2 SYDVKM. The CDR3 has 17 amino acids. This chain's CDR3 is CASRTKGTRDRNYGYTF. The CDR3 DNA sequence: TGTGCCAGCAGGACGAAAGGCACGAGGGACAGAAACTATGGCTACACCTTC.

This clone has just a few counts. The chain links TRBV7-9 to TRBJ2-7; 12 positions match TRBD1. Per germline, CDR1 SEHNR and CDR2 FQNEAQ (reference sequence). V was pared by 7 bases and J by 2 bases, with 9 bases of the junction left unmatched. The CDR3 contains 16 residues. The CDR3, as DNA: TGTGCCAGCACCTCTCAGGGACAGGGGGCCACCTACGAGCAGTACTTC. Translating it yields CASTSQGQGATYEQYF.

The chain has TRBV6-5 and TRBJ1-1; 10 bases are a match to TRBD1. Germline-derived CDR1 and CDR2 are MNHEY and SVGAGI. The CDR3 runs to 15 residues. Losses at the gene ends were 6 bases for V and 6 bases for J; bases not matched to a gene: 10. The CDR3 DNA reads TGTGCCAGCAGCCAGGACAGGGGGGTTTTTGCTGAAGCTTTCTTT. It yields the protein CASSQDRGVFAEAFF.

This chain uses TRBV5-4 with TRBJ2-1, with TRBD2 identical over 7 bases. Germline CDR1 reads SGHNT; CDR2 reads YYREEE (reference sequence). The CDR3 loop spans 14 amino acids. Losses at the gene ends were 4 bases for V and 9 bases for J; bases not matched to a gene: 10. The CDR3 nucleotides are TGTGCCAGCAGCGCGGTGGAGCGGGGCAGTGAGCAGTTCTTC. Translated, it gives CASSAVERGSEQFF.

This chain connects TRBV6-5 to TRBJ1-1; 7 bases align to TRBD1. Germline CDR1 is MNHEY and CDR2 is SVGAGI. The CDR3 runs 13 residues. Germline trimming cut 2 bases from V and 11 bases from J; bases unmatched to any gene: 8. CDR3 loop: CASSYPLRGEAFF. The CDR3 region has the DNA TGTGCCAGCAGTTACCCCCTCAGGGGGGAGGCTTTCTTT.

J is TRBJ2-7 and V is TRBV7-9, with TRBD1 matching over 7 bases. This CDR3 region has 15 residues. CDR1 and CDR2 from the germline V gene are SEHNR and FQNEAQ (reference sequence). V was pared by 3 bases and J by 3 bases, with 8 bases of the junction left unmatched. CDR3 residues: CASSFVLQGNYEQYF. CDR3 coding DNA: TGTGCCAGCAGCTTTGTGTTACAGGGGAACTACGAGCAGTACTTC. The whole variable domain, filled in from reference TRBV7-9 and TRBJ2-7, reads DTGVSQNPRHKITKRGQNVTFRCDPISEHNRLYWYRQTLGQGPEFLTYFQNEAQLEKSRLLSDRFSAERPKGSFSTLEIQRTEQGDSAMYLCASSFVLQGNYEQYFGPGTRLTVT.